The entry below describes one T cell receptor beta chain. Its antigen is as yet unknown. The germline V gene encodes CDR1 SGHRS and CDR2 YFSETQ. This CDR3 contains 14 residues. V was pared by 0 bases and J by 5 bases, with 4 bases of the junction left unmatched. This sample is part of a study of cytotoxic CD8 clonotypes in ibrutinib-treated CLL. Clones were read by immunoSEQ multiplex PCR, and TCRdb kept only the in-frame ones, dropping some. The data hold approximately 320,000 clones, with 67% observed a single time. Library input was 1.5 to 2 micrograms of DNA from cryopreserved PBMCs. Study-wide points: Private clonotypes, not public ones, expanded at ibrutinib response.

The rearrangement uses TRBV5-1 and TRBJ2-5; 7 nucleotides line up with TRBD2. Sequenced material: PBMCs, taken after 36 months of ibrutinib treatment. This TCR was recovered from a human donor with chronic lymphocytic leukemia. CDR3 sequence: CASSLVASGETQYF. Written as DNA, the CDR3 is TGCGCCAGCAGCTTGGTTGCTAGCGGTGAGACCCAGTACTTC.